This T cell receptor (beta chain) was profiled in a study of breast tumors, draining lymph nodes, adjacent tissues. Germline V gene sequence: CDR1 MNHEY, CDR2 SVGEGT. With V trimmed by 2 bases and J by 4 bases, 5 bases remained unmatched. CDR3 length: 15 residues. Overall study results and limits: Luminal-like breast cancer showed significantly greater tumor-nontumor repertoire similarity than basal-like breast cancer did. Tumor TCR diversity was below lymph nodes but above nontumor tissue. Findings are consistent with lymph node origin and intratumoral expansion of most tumor T cells. Data only fit, rather than demonstrated, lymph node origin of most tumor T cells.

TCRdb independently ran MiXCR on the multiplex PCR reads; one entry per CDR3 protein. This sample has around 9,100 distinct CDR3 sequences, with about two fifths found just once. This clonotype has just a few counts. What it binds is not known. Sequencing was done on a sample of tumor-adjacent breast tissue. This clonotype originated in a female donor with breast cancer. Some clones in this sample may be carry-over from other donors' samples. This chain joins TRBV6-2 or TRBV6-3 and TRBJ2-1; 7 bases align to TRBD2. The CDR3 spells CASSYPSGKYNEQFF. CDR3 in DNA: TGTGCCAGCAGTTACCCCAGCGGGAAGTACAATGAGCAGTTCTTC.